This is a list of T cell receptor beta chains from one sample in a study of cytomegalovirus exposure and HLA in healthy donors. The table came from immunoSEQ multiplex PCR; TCRdb's copy has only in-frame clones and leaves some out. This table has over 120,000 clones, around 90% appearing once. The sequencing input was PBMCs. Receptors originate from a woman under 40 in good health and CMV-seropositive. CDR3s include the opening cysteine and the closing phenylalanine or tryptophan. A D gene is named only where the DNA matches it firmly. Where a row states a size, it is once, few, many or the class of an expanded clone; other rows omit it.

TRBV5-5	NA	TRBJ2-7	TRBD1	CASTSTGDPYEQYF	TGTGCCAGCACCTCGACAGGGGATCCCTACGAGCAGTACTTC
TRBV11-2	NA	TRBJ1-4	NA	CASSLSGALEKLFF	TGTGCCAGCAGCTTATCAGGGGCGCTTGAAAAACTGTTTTTT
TRBV28	once	TRBJ2-7	TRBD1	CASTRTGPYEQYF	TGTGCCAGCACCCGGACAGGTCCCTACGAGCAGTACTTC
TRBV4-2	NA	TRBJ1-6	TRBD1	CASSRDRATSSPLHF	TGTGCCAGCAGCCGCGACAGGGCTACTTCTTCACCCCTCCACTTT
TRBV10-3	once	TRBJ1-1	NA	CAISFSLNTEAFF	TGTGCCATCAGCTTTAGCCTGAACACTGAAGCTTTCTTT
TRBV4-1	NA	TRBJ2-7	TRBD1	CASSQQYQTGTYEQYF	TGCGCCAGCAGCCAACAATACCAGACAGGGACCTACGAGCAGTACTTC
TRBV19	NA	TRBJ1-4	NA	CARFLIDDVATNEKLFF	TGTGCCAGATTCCTGATAGATGATGTTGCAACTAATGAAAAACTGTTTTTT
TRBV27	NA	TRBJ1-1	NA	CASSLGHRNTEAFF	TGTGCCAGCAGTTTAGGACACAGGAACACTGAAGCTTTCTTT
TRBV27	NA	TRBJ2-7	NA	CASSLSARPAYEQYF	TGTGCCAGCAGTTTATCGGCCAGGCCCGCCTACGAGCAGTACTTC
TRBV6-6	NA	TRBJ2-5	TRBD2	CASSQSGSKETQYF	TGTGCCAGCAGTCAGAGCGGGAGTAAAGAGACCCAGTACTTC
TRBV29-1	NA	TRBJ1-2	NA	CSVEFRGNGYGYTF	TGCAGCGTTGAATTTAGGGGAAATGGCTATGGCTACACCTTC
TRBV4-1	few	TRBJ1-1	NA	CASSQRMNTEAFF	TGCGCCAGCAGCCAGCGGATGAACACTGAAGCTTTCTTT
TRBV2	NA	TRBJ1-5	NA	CASSELDLSGQPQHF	TGTGCCAGCAGTGAATTGGATCTGAGCGGGCAGCCCCAGCATTTT
TRBV27	NA	TRBJ2-1	TRBD1	CASSWRSGQLDSEQFF	TGTGCCAGCAGTTGGCGATCGGGACAGCTAGATAGTGAGCAGTTCTTC
TRBV13	NA	TRBJ2-1	TRBD2	CASSSHAGEPYNEQFF	TGTGCCAGCAGCTCCCATGCGGGAGAGCCCTACAATGAGCAGTTCTTC
TRBV19	NA	TRBJ2-1	NA	CASSIRLFGSYNEQFF	TGTGCCAGTAGTATACGGTTATTTGGGAGCTACAATGAGCAGTTCTTC
TRBV11-2	NA	TRBJ2-3	TRBD1	CASSPTGNWDTQYF	TGTGCCAGCAGTCCGACAGGGAACTGGGATACGCAGTATTTT
TRBV7-8	NA	TRBJ1-1	NA	CASSLTLAVEAFF	TGTGCCAGCAGCTTAACGTTGGCAGTTGAAGCTTTCTTT